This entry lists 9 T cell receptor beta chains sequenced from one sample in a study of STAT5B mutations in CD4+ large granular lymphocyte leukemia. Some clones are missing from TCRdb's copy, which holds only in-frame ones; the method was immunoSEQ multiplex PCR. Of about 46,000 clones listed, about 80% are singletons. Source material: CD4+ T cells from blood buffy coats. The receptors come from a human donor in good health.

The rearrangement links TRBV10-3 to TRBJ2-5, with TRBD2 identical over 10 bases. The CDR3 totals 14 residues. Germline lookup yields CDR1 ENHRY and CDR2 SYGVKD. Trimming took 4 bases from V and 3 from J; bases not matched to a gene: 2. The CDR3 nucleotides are TGTGCCATCAGTGCAACTAGCGGGGAAGAGACCCAGTACTTC. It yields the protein CAISATSGEETQYF.

CDR3 loop: CASSEKPGYGNTIYF. The CDR3, as DNA: TGTGCCAGCAGTGAAAAGCCAGGGTACGGAAACACCATATATTTT. The rearrangement uses TRBV25-1 and TRBJ1-3, with TRBD1 as a possible D gene (5 bases). The germline V and J ends were trimmed by 2 bases and 4 bases, with 12 bases remaining between them. Per the germline V gene, CDR1 is MGHDK and CDR2 is SYGVNS. The CDR3 length is 15 residues.

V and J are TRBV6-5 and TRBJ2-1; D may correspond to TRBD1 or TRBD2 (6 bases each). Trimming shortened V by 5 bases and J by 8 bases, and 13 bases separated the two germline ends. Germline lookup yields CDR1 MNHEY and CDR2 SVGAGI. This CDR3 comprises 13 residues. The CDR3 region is CASSRGGFDEQFF. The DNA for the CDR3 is TGTGCCAGCAGTCGAGGGGGGTTCGATGAGCAGTTCTTC.

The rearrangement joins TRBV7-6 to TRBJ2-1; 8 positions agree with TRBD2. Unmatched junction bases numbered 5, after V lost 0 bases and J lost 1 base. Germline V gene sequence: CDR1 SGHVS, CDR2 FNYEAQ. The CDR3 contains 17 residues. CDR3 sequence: CASSLARSGISYNEQFF. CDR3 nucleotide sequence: TGTGCCAGCAGCTTAGCCCGTAGCGGGATATCCTACAATGAGCAGTTCTTC.

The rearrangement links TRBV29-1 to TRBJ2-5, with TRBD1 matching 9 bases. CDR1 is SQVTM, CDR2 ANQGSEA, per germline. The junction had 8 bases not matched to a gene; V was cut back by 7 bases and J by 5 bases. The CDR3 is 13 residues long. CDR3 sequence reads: CSDLTGGRETQYF. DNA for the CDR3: TGCAGCGACCTAACAGGGGGCAGGGAGACCCAGTACTTC.

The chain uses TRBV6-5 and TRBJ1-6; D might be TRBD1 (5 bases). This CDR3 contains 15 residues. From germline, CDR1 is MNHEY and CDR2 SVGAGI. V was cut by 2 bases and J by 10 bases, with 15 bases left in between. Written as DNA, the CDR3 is TGTGCCAGCAGTTACGAAGGGACGGGCCGGTCACCCCTCCACTTT. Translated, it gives CASSYEGTGRSPLHF.

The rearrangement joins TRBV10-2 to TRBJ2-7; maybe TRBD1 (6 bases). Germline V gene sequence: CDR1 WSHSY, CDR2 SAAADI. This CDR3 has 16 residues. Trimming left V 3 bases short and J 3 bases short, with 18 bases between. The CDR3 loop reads CASSDVAGGQYYEQYF. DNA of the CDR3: TGCGCCAGCAGTGACGTGGCTGGAGGACAGTACTACGAGCAGTACTTC.

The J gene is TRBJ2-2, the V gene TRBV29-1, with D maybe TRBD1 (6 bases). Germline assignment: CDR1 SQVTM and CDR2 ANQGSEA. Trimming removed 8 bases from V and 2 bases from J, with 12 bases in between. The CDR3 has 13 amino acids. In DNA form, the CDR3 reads TGCAGCATAAGACAGGAAAACACCGGGGAGCTGTTTTTT. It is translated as CSIRQENTGELFF.

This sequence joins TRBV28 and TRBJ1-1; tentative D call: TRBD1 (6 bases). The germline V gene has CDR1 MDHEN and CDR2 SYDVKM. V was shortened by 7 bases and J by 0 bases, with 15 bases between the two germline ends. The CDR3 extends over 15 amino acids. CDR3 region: CASTPGQIMNTEAFF. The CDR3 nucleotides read TGTGCCAGCACTCCTGGACAGATCATGAACACTGAAGCTTTCTTT.